Here is one TCR beta chain with its context. Profiling relied on immunoSEQ multiplex PCR, and the TCRdb table lists in-frame clones only, not all of them. This sample has about 710,000 clones, with approximately 89% found just once. The data originate from a study of shared T cell receptors in the human thymus. J was trimmed by 2 bases and V by 5 bases; bases with no gene match: 11. This CDR3 comprises 16 residues. The germline CDR1 and CDR2 sequences are SGHDN and FVKESK. This sample also belongs to another study, concerning human thymus T cells.

This clonotype was sampled from a boy under three years old with a congenital heart defect. The chain recombines TRBV14 with TRBJ2-7, with 8 bases matching TRBD2. The sample consisted of thymocytes. CDR3 sequence (DNA): TGTGCCAGCAGCGAAAGCTTAGCGGGGAAAGCCTACGAGCAGTACTTC. It encodes CASSESLAGKAYEQYF.